Listed below are T cell receptor beta chains from one sample, sequenced in a study of T-cell reconstitution after alpha-beta-depleted transplantation in children. TCRdb re-called the PCR reads with MiXCR, one entry per CDR3 protein. The data show 780,000 or so distinct CDR3 sequences, approximately 15% seen once. The specimen comprised PBMCs, mostly from graft donor cells, sampled 360 days after TCRalphabeta/CD19-depleted stem cell transplant. These receptors were taken from a male patient younger than 18 who had a stem cell transplant for acute lymphoblastic leukemia, so the T cells may come from the graft donor. Both conserved end residues are part of each CDR3. Each record gives: D gene, J gene, clone size, V gene, CDR3 DNA, CDR3 protein. A D gene is named only where the DNA matches it firmly. Clone size, where shown, is once, few, many, or a class for clones that have expanded.

d_gene: TRBD2
j_gene: TRBJ2-3
abundance: many
v_gene: TRBV5-1
CDR3nt: TGCGCCAGCAGCCCGGGGATCGCGGGAGGGACCTCTGGCACAGATACGCAGTATTTT
CDR3aa: CASSPGIAGGTSGTDTQYF

d_gene: NA
j_gene: TRBJ2-1
abundance: NA
v_gene: TRBV3-1
CDR3nt: TGTGCCAGCAGCCATGAGGGGGTTTCCTACAATGAGCAGTTCTTC
CDR3aa: CASSHEGVSYNEQFF

d_gene: NA
j_gene: TRBJ2-1
abundance: few
v_gene: TRBV25-1
CDR3nt: TGTGCCAGCAGTGGCGGGGTCAACCGAGGCTACAATGAGCAGTTCTTC
CDR3aa: CASSGGVNRGYNEQFF

d_gene: TRBD2
j_gene: TRBJ2-7
abundance: few
v_gene: TRBV20-1
CDR3nt: TGCAGTGCTAGAGGGACTAGCGCCTACGAGCAGTACTTC
CDR3aa: CSARGTSAYEQYF

d_gene: NA
j_gene: TRBJ2-5
abundance: many
v_gene: TRBV5-1
CDR3nt: TGCGCCAGCAGCTGGAGGGGTCGCGAGGAGACCCAGTACTTC
CDR3aa: CASSWRGREETQYF

d_gene: NA
j_gene: TRBJ2-3
abundance: NA
v_gene: TRBV5-1
CDR3nt: TGCGCCAGCAGCTTTATGGGGGCGCGCGGCACAGATACGCAGTATTTT
CDR3aa: CASSFMGARGTDTQYF

d_gene: TRBD2
j_gene: TRBJ2-2
abundance: many
v_gene: TRBV6-4
CDR3nt: TGTGCCAGCAGTGCATCTAGCGGATGGAACACCGGGGAGCTGTTTTTT
CDR3aa: CASSASSGWNTGELFF

d_gene: NA
j_gene: TRBJ1-2
abundance: few
v_gene: TRBV27
CDR3nt: TGTGCCAGCAGTTGGAGCGGTTCTAACTATGGCTACACCTTC
CDR3aa: CASSWSGSNYGYTF

d_gene: NA
j_gene: TRBJ2-7
abundance: NA
v_gene: TRBV28
CDR3nt: TGTGCCAGCAGTTTCGATCCCAACGGGCACTCCGAGCAGTACTTC
CDR3aa: CASSFDPNGHSEQYF

d_gene: TRBD2
j_gene: TRBJ2-5
abundance: few
v_gene: TRBV5-1
CDR3nt: TGCGCCAGCAGCCTGCCGGAACTAGCGGGACAAGAGACCCAGTACTTC
CDR3aa: CASSLPELAGQETQYF

d_gene: TRBD1
j_gene: TRBJ1-2
abundance: NA
v_gene: TRBV20-1
CDR3nt: TGCAGTGCTAACCGGTATAAGATCCCGGGACAGGGGACCTATGGCTACACCTTC
CDR3aa: CSANRYKIPGQGTYGYTF

d_gene: TRBD1
j_gene: TRBJ2-7
abundance: NA
v_gene: TRBV29-1
CDR3nt: TGCAGCGTGCGGACAGGGGCCCTAGGGCCCTACGAGCAGTACTTC
CDR3aa: CSVRTGALGPYEQYF

d_gene: TRBD2
j_gene: TRBJ2-2
abundance: few
v_gene: TRBV11-1
CDR3nt: TGTGCCAGCAGCTTAGGTGCGGCTAGCGGAACCTTGAACACCGGGGAGCTGTTTTTT
CDR3aa: CASSLGAASGTLNTGELFF

d_gene: TRBD2
j_gene: TRBJ2-7
abundance: few
v_gene: TRBV5-1
CDR3nt: TGCGCCAGCAGCTTGTTTAGCGGGGCTTCCTACGAGCAGTACTTC
CDR3aa: CASSLFSGASYEQYF

d_gene: TRBD1
j_gene: TRBJ1-2
abundance: many
v_gene: TRBV7-9
CDR3nt: TGTGCCAGCAGCTTCGCCGGACAGGGGCCGCAGGGTCCCTATGGCTACACCTTC
CDR3aa: CASSFAGQGPQGPYGYTF

d_gene: NA
j_gene: TRBJ1-1
abundance: NA
v_gene: TRBV18
CDR3nt: TGTGCCAGCTCACCACCCGGGAGGCCTTTGAACACTGAAGCTTTCTTT
CDR3aa: CASSPPGRPLNTEAFF

d_gene: NA
j_gene: TRBJ2-4
abundance: few
v_gene: TRBV2
CDR3nt: TGTGCCACCCGGACAGCCAAAAACATTCAGTACTTC
CDR3aa: CATRTAKNIQYF

d_gene: NA
j_gene: TRBJ2-7
abundance: NA
v_gene: TRBV6-1
CDR3nt: TGTGCCAGCAGCCGCCCTTGGAGTCCCGAGCAGTACTTC
CDR3aa: CASSRPWSPEQYF

d_gene: NA
j_gene: TRBJ2-7
abundance: NA
v_gene: TRBV4-2
CDR3nt: TGTGCCAGCAGCCAAGAATCGTTTTACGAGCAGTACTTC
CDR3aa: CASSQESFYEQYF

d_gene: NA
j_gene: TRBJ2-3
abundance: NA
v_gene: TRBV29-1
CDR3nt: TGCAGCGTTGACACAGGGCGGTCGGATACGCAGTATTTT
CDR3aa: CSVDTGRSDTQYF

d_gene: TRBD2
j_gene: TRBJ2-1
abundance: NA
v_gene: TRBV27
CDR3nt: TGTGCCAGCACGTCCCGTCCCGGGACTAGCGGGGACATACAAAGAGAGCAGTTCTTC
CDR3aa: CASTSRPGTSGDIQREQFF

d_gene: NA
j_gene: TRBJ2-5
abundance: few
v_gene: TRBV2
CDR3nt: TGTGCCAGCGACCTCAGCCAAGAGACCCAGTACTTC
CDR3aa: CASDLSQETQYF

d_gene: TRBD1
j_gene: TRBJ1-3
abundance: few
v_gene: TRBV20-1
CDR3nt: TGCAGTGCTAGAGGCGGACAGGGTGTTCGGGGGGCTGGAAACACCATATATTTT
CDR3aa: CSARGGQGVRGAGNTIYF

d_gene: NA
j_gene: TRBJ1-1
abundance: NA
v_gene: TRBV7-9
CDR3nt: TGTGCCAGCAGCTGGACGGAAATGAACACTGAAGCTTTCTTT
CDR3aa: CASSWTEMNTEAFF

d_gene: TRBD2
j_gene: TRBJ2-1
abundance: NA
v_gene: TRBV9
CDR3nt: TGTGCCAGCAGCCCGCGACTAGCGGGAAGCAATGAGCAGTTCTTC
CDR3aa: CASSPRLAGSNEQFF

d_gene: TRBD1
j_gene: TRBJ1-5
abundance: few
v_gene: TRBV2
CDR3nt: TGTGCCAGCAGTGGACAGGGAGCCCAGCCCCAGCATTTT
CDR3aa: CASSGQGAQPQHF